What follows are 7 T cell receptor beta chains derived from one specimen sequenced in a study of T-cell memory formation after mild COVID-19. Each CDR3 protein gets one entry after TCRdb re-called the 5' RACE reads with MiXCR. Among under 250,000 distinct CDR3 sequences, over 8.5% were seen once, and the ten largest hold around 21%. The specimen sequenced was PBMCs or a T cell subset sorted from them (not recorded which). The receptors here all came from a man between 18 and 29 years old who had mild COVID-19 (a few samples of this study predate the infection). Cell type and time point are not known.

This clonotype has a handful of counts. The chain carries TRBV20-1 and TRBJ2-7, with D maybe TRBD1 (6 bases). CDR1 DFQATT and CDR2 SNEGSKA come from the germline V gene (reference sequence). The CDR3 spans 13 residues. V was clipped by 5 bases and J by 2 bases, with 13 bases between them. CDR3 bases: TGCAGTGCTGTCCGAAGGGACACCTACGAGCAGTACTTC. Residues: CSAVRRDTYEQYF.

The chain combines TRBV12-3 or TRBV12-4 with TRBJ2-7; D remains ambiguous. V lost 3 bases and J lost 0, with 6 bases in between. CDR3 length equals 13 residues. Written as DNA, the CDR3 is TGTGCCAGCAGTTTCGAACCCTCCTACGAGCAGTACTTC. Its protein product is CASSFEPSYEQYF.

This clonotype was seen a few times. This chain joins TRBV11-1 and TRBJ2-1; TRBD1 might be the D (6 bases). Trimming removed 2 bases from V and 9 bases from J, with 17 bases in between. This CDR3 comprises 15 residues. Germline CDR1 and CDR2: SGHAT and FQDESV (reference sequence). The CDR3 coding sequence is TGTGCCAGCAGCTTAACCCGCCTTACAGGGAGTGAGCAGTTCTTC. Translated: CASSLTRLTGSEQFF.

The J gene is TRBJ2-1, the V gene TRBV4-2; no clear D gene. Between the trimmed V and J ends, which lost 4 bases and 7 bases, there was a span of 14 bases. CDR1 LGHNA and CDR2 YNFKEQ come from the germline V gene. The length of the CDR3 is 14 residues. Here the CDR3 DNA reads TGTGCCAGCAGCCTTGCTAACTTGGGGAATGAGCAGTTCTTC. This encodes CASSLANLGNEQFF.

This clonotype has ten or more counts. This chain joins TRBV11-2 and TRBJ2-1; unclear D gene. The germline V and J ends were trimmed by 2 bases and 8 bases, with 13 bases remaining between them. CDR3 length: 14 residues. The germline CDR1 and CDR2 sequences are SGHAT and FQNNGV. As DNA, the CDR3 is TGTGCCAGCAGCTTAAGGCTCAACATCGATGAGCAGTTCTTC. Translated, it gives CASSLRLNIDEQFF. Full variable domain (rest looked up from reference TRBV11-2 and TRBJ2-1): EAGVAQSPRYKIIEKRQSVAFWCNPISGHATLYWYQQILGQGPKLLIQFQNNGVVDDSQLPKDRFSAERLKGVDSTLKIQPAKLEDSAVYLCASSLRLNIDEQFFGPGTRLTVL.

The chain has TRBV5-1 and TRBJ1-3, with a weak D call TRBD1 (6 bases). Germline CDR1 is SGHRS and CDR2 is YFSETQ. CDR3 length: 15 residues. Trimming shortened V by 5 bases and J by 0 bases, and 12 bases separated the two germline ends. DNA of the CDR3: TGCGCCAGCAGTCCAGGGGCCACCTCTGGAAACACCATATATTTT. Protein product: CASSPGATSGNTIYF.

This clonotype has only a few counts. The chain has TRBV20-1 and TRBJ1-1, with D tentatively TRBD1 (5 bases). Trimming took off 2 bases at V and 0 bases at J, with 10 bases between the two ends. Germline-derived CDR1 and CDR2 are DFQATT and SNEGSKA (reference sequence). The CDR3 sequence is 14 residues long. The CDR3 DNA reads TGCAGTGCTAGACTTGGGGCCATGAACACTGAAGCTTTCTTT. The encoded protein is CSARLGAMNTEAFF.